Listed here are 21 T cell receptor beta chains from one sample, sequenced in a study of a mutant IDH1 vaccine in newly diagnosed glioma. Antigen specificity for these receptors is unknown. TCRdb's copy holds only in-frame clones and misses some; the assay was immunoSEQ multiplex PCR. The table shows roughly 51,000 clones, with around 80% occurring only once. Time point described: week 23, last vaccination. Each dose of the vaccine consisted of 300 ug of mutant IDH1 20-mer peptide, with topical imiquimod. Source: PBMCs, taken from a glioma patient whose treatment included an IDH1 peptide vaccine. Receptors were obtained from a woman in her forties with glioma. Some clones in this sample may be carry-over from other donors' samples.

The chain is built from TRBV9 and TRBJ1-1, with TRBD1 identical over 11 bases. Germline V CDR1 and CDR2: SGDLS, YYNGEE. This CDR3 region has 18 residues. Trimming cost V 0 bases and J 4 bases; bases outside gene matches: 11. DNA of the CDR3: TGTGCCAGCAGCGTAGCTACCATAGTCGGACAGGGGGCCACTGAAGCTTTCTTT. Amino acids: CASSVATIVGQGATEAFF.

The chain carries TRBV10-1 and TRBJ2-7; D uncertain. Germline V CDR1 and CDR2: WNHNN, SYGVQD (reference sequence). This CDR3 spans 11 amino acids. V lost 0 bases and J lost 7, with 4 bases in between. CDR3 coding DNA: TGCGCCAGCAGTGAGTCCCGGGAGCAGTACTTC. Its protein is CASSESREQYF.

V is TRBV7-2 and J is TRBJ2-7, with 7 bases aligning to TRBD1. Looked up from germline, CDR1 is SGHTA and CDR2 is FQGNSA. This CDR3 has 13 residues. V gave up 8 bases and J gave up 6 bases; unmatched junction bases: 10. The chain's CDR3 is CASVRDSTSEQYF. The CDR3 coding sequence is TGTGCCAGCGTAAGGGACAGTACCAGCGAGCAGTACTTC.

The chain has TRBV7-8 and TRBJ1-2; 7 bases map to TRBD1. The CDR3 has 14 residues. V trimming: 1 base; J trimming: 8 bases; junction bases outside the gene matches: 7. Germline values: CDR1 SGHVS, CDR2 FQNEAQ. This chain's CDR3 is CASSLVEGAHGYTF. The CDR3 DNA reads TGTGCCAGCAGCTTAGTTGAGGGGGCGCACGGCTACACCTTC.

The chain has TRBV5-1 and TRBJ1-5; D might be TRBD1 (6 bases). V lost 0 bases and J 7 bases, leaving 17 bases between the germline ends. This CDR3 has 16 amino acids. Per the germline V gene, CDR1 is SGHRS and CDR2 is YFSETQ. The CDR3 is CASSLDRDPTGQPQHF. The CDR3 DNA sequence: TGCGCCAGCAGCTTGGATAGGGACCCCACAGGGCAGCCCCAGCATTTT.

This chain joins TRBV20-1 and TRBJ1-2; no clear D. Deletions cut 0 bases from V and 7 bases from J, with 0 bases between. This CDR3 is built from 9 residues. Germline lookup yields CDR1 DFQATT and CDR2 SNEGSKA (reference sequence). CDR3: CSARDGYTF. In DNA form, the CDR3 reads TGCAGTGCTAGAGATGGCTACACCTTC.

This clone turned up a few times. The V gene is TRBV27, the J gene TRBJ1-5; a possible D gene is TRBD1 (6 bases). Germline values: CDR1 MNHEY, CDR2 SMNVEV (reference sequence). The CDR3 covers 13 residues. V was shortened by 0 bases and J by 6 bases, with 6 bases between the two germline ends. The CDR3 reads CASSLSGGQPQHF. The CDR3 DNA follows: TGTGCCAGCAGTTTATCAGGGGGTCAGCCCCAGCATTTT.

This clone was picked up a small number of times. The chain has TRBV5-1 and TRBJ2-3; 9 bases align to TRBD2. This CDR3 comprises 15 residues. The V gene end was trimmed by 3 bases and the J gene end by 5 bases; junction bases not matched to a gene: 7. Germline CDR1 is SGHRS and CDR2 is YFSETQ. The CDR3 reads CASSWRGGREDTQYF. CDR3 DNA sequence: TGCGCCAGCAGCTGGCGGGGGGGCCGCGAAGATACGCAGTATTTT. The full variable domain, with the rest looked up from reference TRBV5-1 and TRBJ2-3, is KAGVTQTPRYLIKTRGQQVTLSCSPISGHRSVSWYQQTPGQGLQFLFEYFSETQRNKGNFPGRFSGRQFSNSRSEMNVSTLELGDSALYLCASSWRGGREDTQYFGPGTRLTVL.

This rearrangement joins TRBV25-1 to TRBJ1-3, with D unclear. This CDR3 has 15 amino acids. Germline V gene data show CDR1 as MGHDK and CDR2 as SYGVNS. The V gene lost 2 bases and the J gene lost 4 bases, with 12 bases spanning the gap. The CDR3 DNA reads TGTGCCAGCAGTGAAAATGCCTTGGGGGGAAACACCATATATTTT. This translates into CASSENALGGNTIYF. Combining the CDR3 with reference TRBV25-1 and TRBJ1-3 gives the whole variable domain EADIYQTPRYLVIGTGKKITLECSQTMGHDKMYWYQQDPGMELHLIHYSYGVNSTEKGDLSSESTVSRIRTEHFPLTLESARPSHTSQYLCASSENALGGNTIYFGEGSWLTVV.

The chain links TRBV19 to TRBJ1-2, with TRBD1 identical over 8 bases. The CDR3 consists of 13 residues. The germline gives CDR1 LNHDA, CDR2 SQIVND (reference sequence). Germline trimming cut 11 bases from V and 10 bases from J; bases unmatched to any gene: 15. This chain's CDR3 is CAGGQAFREDYTF. The CDR3 DNA sequence: TGTGCCGGGGGACAGGCCTTCCGGGAAGACTACACCTTC. Full variable domain (remainder filled in from reference TRBV19 and TRBJ1-2): DGGITQSPKYLFRKEGQNVTLSCEQNLNHDAMYWYRQDPGQGLRLIYYSQIVNDFQKGDIAEGYSVSREKKESFPLTVTSAQKNPTAFYLCAGGQAFREDYTFGSGTRLTVV.

This clone has more than one count but fewer than ten. Here the CDR3 DNA reads TGTGCCACCCGCGGCCCGGATAATTCACCCCTCCACTTT. Translating it yields CATRGPDNSPLHF. The chain combines TRBV2 with TRBJ1-6; D remains ambiguous. V lost 10 bases, J lost 5 bases, and 12 bases lay in between. CDR1 is SNHLY and CDR2 is FYNNEI in the germline V gene. There are 13 residues in the CDR3.

This sequence joins TRBV5-4 and TRBJ2-3, with D possibly being TRBD1 (6 bases). This CDR3 comprises 15 residues. The ends were cut back, 3 bases at V and 4 bases at J, with 15 bases in the middle. Germline CDR1 and CDR2: SGHNT and YYREEE (reference sequence). For the CDR3, the DNA is TGTGCCAGCAGCTCTAGGGGGAAGGGTGCAGATACGCAGTATTTT. Residues: CASSSRGKGADTQYF.

This clone was detected a few times. The chain recombines TRBV27 with TRBJ2-5, with D possibly matching TRBD2 (5 bases). There are 12 residues in the CDR3. V was pared by 7 bases and J by 5 bases, with 11 bases between. Germline values: CDR1 MNHEY, CDR2 SMNVEV (reference sequence). The CDR3 loop is CASKRGSETQYF. The DNA for the CDR3 is TGTGCCAGCAAACGGGGATCGGAGACCCAGTACTTC.

The CDR3 DNA reads as TGCGCCAGCAGTGAATACAGGGAGGATGGCTACACCTTC. It translates to CASSEYREDGYTF. V is TRBV10-1 and J is TRBJ1-2; D is perhaps TRBD1 (6 bases). This CDR3 comprises 13 residues. The germline V and J ends were trimmed by 3 bases and 6 bases, with 11 bases remaining between them. Germline values: CDR1 WNHNN, CDR2 SYGVQD (reference sequence).

In this sample, this clone turned up a few times. This chain connects TRBV6-1 to TRBJ1-1; D is uncertain. The V end lost 8 bases, the J end lost 3 bases, and 13 bases lay between the germline ends. Per the germline V gene, CDR1 is MNHNS and CDR2 is SASEGT. The CDR3 is made up of 13 amino acids. CDR3 region: CASGRVWDTEAFF. CDR3 DNA: TGTGCCAGCGGGAGGGTTTGGGACACTGAAGCTTTCTTT.

The chain uses TRBV5-1 and TRBJ1-4, with 8 nucleotides matching TRBD1. CDR1 and CDR2 from the germline V gene are SGHRS and YFSETQ. V trimming: 3 bases; J trimming: 3 bases; junction bases outside the gene matches: 4. There are 15 residues in the CDR3. CDR3 sequence reads: CASSSQGAPNEKLFF. As DNA, the CDR3 is TGCGCCAGCAGCTCCCAGGGGGCCCCTAATGAAAAACTGTTTTTT.

V gene TRBV5-1 combines with J gene TRBJ1-3, with D perhaps matching TRBD1 (6 bases). CDR1 and CDR2 (germline): SGHRS, YFSETQ. The length of the CDR3 is 15 residues. The V end was cut by 4 bases, the J end by 2 bases, with 13 bases between. The chain's CDR3 is CASSPGPGAGNTIYF. The CDR3 DNA reads TGCGCCAGCAGCCCCGGACCAGGGGCTGGAAACACCATATATTTT.

The V and J genes are TRBV10-3 and TRBJ2-7; D is tentatively TRBD1 or TRBD2 (5 bases each). Germline CDR1 ENHRY, CDR2 SYGVKD. V lost 1 base and J 2 bases, leaving 9 bases between the germline ends. This CDR3 is 14 amino acids long. The CDR3 sequence is CAISEWDGTYEQYF. The CDR3 nucleotides read TGTGCCATCAGTGAGTGGGACGGAACCTACGAGCAGTACTTC.

This chain joins TRBV19 and TRBJ1-4, with 9 bases lining up with TRBD1. CDR1 is LNHDA, CDR2 SQIVND, per germline (reference sequence). V shed 3 bases and J 4 bases; nucleotides not matched to a gene: 9. This CDR3 spans 17 amino acids. CDR3 nucleotide sequence: TGTGCCAGTAGTATCGGACCCCGGACAGGGGATAATGAAAAACTGTTTTTT. Translation gives CASSIGPRTGDNEKLFF.

This rearrangement joins TRBV4-3 to TRBJ2-2, with a tentative D call TRBD2 (6 bases). Germline V gene sequence: CDR1 LGHNA, CDR2 YSLEER. V lost 4 bases, J lost 4 bases, and 16 bases lay in between. This CDR3 is built from 16 residues. The CDR3 DNA reads TGCGCCAGCAGCCCTTCCGGGACCGGGAGCACCGGGGAGCTGTTTTTT. Translating gives CASSPSGTGSTGELFF.

This sequence joins TRBV4-1 and TRBJ2-1, with D tentatively TRBD2 (7 bases). The V gene's germline CDR1 is MGHRA and CDR2 YSYEKL. This CDR3 has 14 residues. V lost 8 bases, J lost 7 bases, and 18 bases lay in between. CDR3 amino acids: CASRLVGGRNEQFF. The CDR3 nucleotides read TGCGCCAGCCGTTTGGTGGGGGGGCGGAATGAGCAGTTCTTC.